This T cell receptor (beta chain) is from a study of CD8 T cells in Susac syndrome. Trimming removed 4 bases at V and 2 bases at J, with 12 bases between. The CDR3 is 14 residues long. Germline V CDR1 and CDR2: LNHDA, SQIVND (reference sequence). RNA totalling roughly 0.45 to 1 ug underwent reverse transcription with random hexamers. By means of immunoSEQ multiplex PCR, TCR beta CDR3 spanning 54 Vbeta and 13 Jbeta underwent amplification. TCRdb recomputed calls from the immunoSEQ multiplex PCR reads with MiXCR, one row per CDR3 protein. This sample carries 150,000 to 200,000 distinct CDR3 sequences, 93% of them seen once, and the ten largest clones take around 0.09%.

This clonotype was sampled from a human donor with multiple sclerosis. J is TRBJ2-7 and V is TRBV19; D might be TRBD1 or TRBD2, each matching 5 bases. Material for sequencing was CD4+ T cells from PBMCs. DNA of the CDR3: TGTGCCAGTAGTACCCTCCAGGGACCCTACGAGCAGTACTTC. Encoded protein: CASSTLQGPYEQYF.